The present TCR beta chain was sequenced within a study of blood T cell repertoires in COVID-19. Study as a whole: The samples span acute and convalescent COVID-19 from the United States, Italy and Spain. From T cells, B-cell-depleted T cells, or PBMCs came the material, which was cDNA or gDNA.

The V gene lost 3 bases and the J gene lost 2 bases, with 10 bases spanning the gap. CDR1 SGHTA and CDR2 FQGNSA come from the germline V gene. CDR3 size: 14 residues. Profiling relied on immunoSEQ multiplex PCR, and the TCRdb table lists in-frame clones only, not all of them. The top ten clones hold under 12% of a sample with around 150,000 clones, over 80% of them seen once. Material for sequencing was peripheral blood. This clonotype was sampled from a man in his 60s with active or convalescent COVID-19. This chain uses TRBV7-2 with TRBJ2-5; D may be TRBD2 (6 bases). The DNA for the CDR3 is TGTGCCAGCAGCTTTGGCGGGGTACAAGAGACCCAGTACTTC. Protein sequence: CASSFGGVQETQYF. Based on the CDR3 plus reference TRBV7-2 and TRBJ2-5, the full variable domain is GAGVSQSPSNKVTEKGKDVELRCDPISGHTALYWYRQSLGQGLEFLIYFQGNSAPDKSGLPSDRFSAERTGGSVSTLTIQRTQQEDSAVYLCASSFGGVQETQYFGPGTRLLVL.